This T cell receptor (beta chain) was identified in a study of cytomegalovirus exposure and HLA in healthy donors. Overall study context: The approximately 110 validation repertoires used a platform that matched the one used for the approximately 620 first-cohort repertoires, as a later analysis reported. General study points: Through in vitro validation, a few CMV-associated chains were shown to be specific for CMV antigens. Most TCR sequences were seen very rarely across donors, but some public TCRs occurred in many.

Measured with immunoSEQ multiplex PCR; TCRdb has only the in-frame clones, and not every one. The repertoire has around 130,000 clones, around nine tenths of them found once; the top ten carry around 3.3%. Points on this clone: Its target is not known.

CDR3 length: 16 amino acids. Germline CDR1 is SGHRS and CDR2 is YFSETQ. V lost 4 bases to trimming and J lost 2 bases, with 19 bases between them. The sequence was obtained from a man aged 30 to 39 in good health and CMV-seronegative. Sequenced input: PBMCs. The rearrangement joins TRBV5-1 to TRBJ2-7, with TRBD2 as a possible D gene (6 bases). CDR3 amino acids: CASSLGTVRSAYEQYF. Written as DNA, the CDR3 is TGCGCCAGCAGCCTGGGGACTGTGAGAAGCGCCTACGAGCAGTACTTC.